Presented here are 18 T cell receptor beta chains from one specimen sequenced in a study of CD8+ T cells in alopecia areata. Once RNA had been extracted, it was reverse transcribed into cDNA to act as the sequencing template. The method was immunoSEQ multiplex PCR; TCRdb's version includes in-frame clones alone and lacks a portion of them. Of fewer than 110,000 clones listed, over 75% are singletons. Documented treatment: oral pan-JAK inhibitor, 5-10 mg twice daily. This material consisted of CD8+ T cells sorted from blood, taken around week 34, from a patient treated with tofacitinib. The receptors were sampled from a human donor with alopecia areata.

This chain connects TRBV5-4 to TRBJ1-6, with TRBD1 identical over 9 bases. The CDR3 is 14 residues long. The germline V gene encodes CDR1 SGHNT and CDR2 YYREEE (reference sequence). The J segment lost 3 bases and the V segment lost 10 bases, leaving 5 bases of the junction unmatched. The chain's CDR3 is CAVGGQGYNSPLHF. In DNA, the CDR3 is TGTGCCGTGGGGGGACAGGGCTATAATTCACCCCTCCACTTT.

The CDR3 DNA sequence: TGCAGCGTTGCTTCCCTGGGGAGTCATGAAAAACTGTTTTTT. This sequence encodes CSVASLGSHEKLFF. This sequence joins TRBV29-1 and TRBJ1-4; D unclear. V was shortened by 4 bases and J by 6 bases, with 15 bases between the two germline ends. The CDR3 is 14 residues long. The germline V gene has CDR1 SQVTM and CDR2 ANQGSEA.

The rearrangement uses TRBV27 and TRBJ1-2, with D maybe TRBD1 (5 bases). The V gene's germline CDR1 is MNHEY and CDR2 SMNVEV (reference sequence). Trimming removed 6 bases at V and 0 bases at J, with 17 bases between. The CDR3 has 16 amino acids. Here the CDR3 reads CASSRGRGDTNYGYTF. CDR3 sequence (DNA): TGTGCCAGCAGCCGGGGCCGTGGGGATACTAACTATGGCTACACCTTC.

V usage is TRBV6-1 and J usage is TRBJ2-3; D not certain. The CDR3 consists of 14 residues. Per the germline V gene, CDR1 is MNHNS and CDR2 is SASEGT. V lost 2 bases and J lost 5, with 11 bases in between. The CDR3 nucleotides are TGTGCCAGCAGTGAACAACTGGCGGAAGATACGCAGTATTTT. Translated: CASSEQLAEDTQYF.

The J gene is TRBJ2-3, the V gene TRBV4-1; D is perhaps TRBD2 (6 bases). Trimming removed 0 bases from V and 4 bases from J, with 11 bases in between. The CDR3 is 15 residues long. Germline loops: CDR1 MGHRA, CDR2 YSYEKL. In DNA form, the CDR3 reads TGCGCCAGCAGCCAAGAATGGTCGGGGGCAGATACGCAGTATTTT. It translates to CASSQEWSGADTQYF.

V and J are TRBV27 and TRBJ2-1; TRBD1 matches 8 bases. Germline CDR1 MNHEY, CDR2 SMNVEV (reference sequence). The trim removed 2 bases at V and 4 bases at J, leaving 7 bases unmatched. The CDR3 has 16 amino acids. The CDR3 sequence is CASSLEGTGMYNEQFF. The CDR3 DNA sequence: TGTGCCAGCAGTTTAGAAGGGACAGGAATGTACAATGAGCAGTTCTTC.

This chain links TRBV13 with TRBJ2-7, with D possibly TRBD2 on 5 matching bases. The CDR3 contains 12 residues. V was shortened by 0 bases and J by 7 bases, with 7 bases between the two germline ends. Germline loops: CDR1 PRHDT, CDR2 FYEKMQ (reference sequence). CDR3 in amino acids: CASSLGSGEQYF. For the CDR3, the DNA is TGTGCCAGCAGCTTAGGCTCGGGGGAGCAGTACTTC.

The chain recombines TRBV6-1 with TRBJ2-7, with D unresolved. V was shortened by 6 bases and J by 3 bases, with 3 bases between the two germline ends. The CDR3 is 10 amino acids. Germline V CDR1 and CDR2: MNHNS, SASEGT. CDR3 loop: CASRGYEQYF. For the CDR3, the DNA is TGTGCCAGCAGAGGCTACGAGCAGTACTTC.

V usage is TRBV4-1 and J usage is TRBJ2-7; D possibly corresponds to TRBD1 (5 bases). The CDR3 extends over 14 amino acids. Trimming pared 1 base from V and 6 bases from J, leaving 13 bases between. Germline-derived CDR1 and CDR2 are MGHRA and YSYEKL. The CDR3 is CASSQAGILGEQYF. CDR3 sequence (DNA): TGCGCCAGCAGCCAAGCAGGGATACTGGGCGAGCAGTACTTC.

The CDR3 region is CASSLSGQGAVGRTEAFF. The CDR3 bases are TGTGCCAGCAGTTTATCGGGCCAGGGGGCTGTTGGACGCACTGAAGCTTTCTTT. This chain joins TRBV27 and TRBJ1-1, with 8 positions matching TRBD1. Germline CDR1 and CDR2: MNHEY and SMNVEV (reference sequence). The CDR3 sequence is 18 residues long. The V gene end was trimmed by 0 bases and the J gene end by 4 bases; junction bases not matched to a gene: 13.

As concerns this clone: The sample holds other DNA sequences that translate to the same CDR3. CDR3 DNA: TGCGCCAGCAGCCCTGGGACAGGAAACACCGGGGAGCTGTTTTTT. Protein: CASSPGTGNTGELFF. The rearrangement uses TRBV5-1 and TRBJ2-2; 8 bases match TRBD1. The V gene's germline CDR1 is SGHRS and CDR2 YFSETQ. V lost 4 bases to trimming and J lost 2 bases; unmatched junction nucleotides: 4. The CDR3 is made up of 15 amino acids.

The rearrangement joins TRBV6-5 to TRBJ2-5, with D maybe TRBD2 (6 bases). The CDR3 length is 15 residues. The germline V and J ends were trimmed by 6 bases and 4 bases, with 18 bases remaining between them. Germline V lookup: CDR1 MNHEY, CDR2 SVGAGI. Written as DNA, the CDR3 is TGTGCCAGCAGGCCCGGACTATACCCCGGAGAGACCCAGTACTTC. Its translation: CASRPGLYPGETQYF.

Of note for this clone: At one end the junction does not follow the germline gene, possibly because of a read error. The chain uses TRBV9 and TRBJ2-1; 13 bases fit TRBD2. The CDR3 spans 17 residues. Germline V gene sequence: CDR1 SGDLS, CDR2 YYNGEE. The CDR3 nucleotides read TGTGCCAGCAGCTTTACAGCGGAGGCTACTAGCGGGGGGGCCGCGCTCTTC. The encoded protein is CASSFTAEATSGGAALF.

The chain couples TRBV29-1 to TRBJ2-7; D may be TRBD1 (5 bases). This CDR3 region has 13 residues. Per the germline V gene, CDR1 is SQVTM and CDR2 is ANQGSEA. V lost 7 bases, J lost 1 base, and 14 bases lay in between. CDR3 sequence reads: CSARDDSSYEQYF. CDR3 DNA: TGCAGCGCCCGTGACGACAGTTCCTACGAGCAGTACTTC.

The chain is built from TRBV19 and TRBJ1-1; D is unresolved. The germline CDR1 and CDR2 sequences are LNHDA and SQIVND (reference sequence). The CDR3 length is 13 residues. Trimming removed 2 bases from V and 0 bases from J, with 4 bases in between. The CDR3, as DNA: TGTGCCAGTAGTATAACGTTGAACACTGAAGCTTTCTTT. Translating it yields CASSITLNTEAFF.

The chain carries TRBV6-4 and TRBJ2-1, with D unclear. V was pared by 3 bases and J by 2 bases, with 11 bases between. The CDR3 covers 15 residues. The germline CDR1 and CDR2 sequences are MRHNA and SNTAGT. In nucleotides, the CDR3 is TGTGCCAGCAGTGATTGGGCAGGACCCTACAATGAGCAGTTCTTC. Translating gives CASSDWAGPYNEQFF.

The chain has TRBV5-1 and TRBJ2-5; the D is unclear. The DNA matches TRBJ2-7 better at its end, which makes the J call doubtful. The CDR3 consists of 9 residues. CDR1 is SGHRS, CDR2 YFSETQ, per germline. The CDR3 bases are TGCGCCAGTACCTACGAGCAGTACTTC. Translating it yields CASTYEQYF.

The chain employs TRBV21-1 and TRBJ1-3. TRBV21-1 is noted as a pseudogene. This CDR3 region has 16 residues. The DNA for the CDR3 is TGTGCCAGCAGCGGAAGGGTGGATTCTACTGGAAACACCATATATTTT. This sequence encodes CASSGRVDSTGNTIYF.